This TCR beta chain was observed in a study of blood T cell repertoires in COVID-19. Study overall: Specimens from acute and convalescent COVID-19 originated in the United States, Italy and Spain. PBMCs, B-cell-depleted T cells, or T cells provided the cDNA or gDNA that made up the material.

With 0 bases removed from V and 3 bases from J, the gap between germline ends came to 15 bases. CDR1 and CDR2 from the germline V gene are MNHEY and SMNVEV (reference sequence). The CDR3 contains 16 residues. Clones were sequenced by immunoSEQ multiplex PCR, and TCRdb holds only the in-frame ones, with some missing. The sample contains about 120,000 clones, more than 75% of which appear only once. This receptor was taken from a man in his forties or fifties with acute or convalescent COVID-19. Material for sequencing was peripheral blood. This chain connects TRBV27 to TRBJ2-7; a weak D match, TRBD1 (6 bases). CDR3 nucleotide sequence: TGTGCCAGCAGTTTATCCGGGACATTAGGGTTCTACGAGCAGTACTTC. Its translation: CASSLSGTLGFYEQYF.